This passage covers 12 T cell receptor beta chains from one sample sequenced in a study of T cell responses to AZD1222 COVID-19 vaccine. Measured with immunoSEQ multiplex PCR; TCRdb has only the in-frame clones, and not every one. There are around 140,000 clones in the sample; just over 90% occur only once, and 1.1% lies in the top ten. Sample: peripheral blood, taken 28 days after the second AZD1222 dose. The origin of the receptors is an adult who received the AZD1222 COVID-19 vaccine.

In this sample, this clone turned up once. The chain carries TRBV5-5 and TRBJ2-1; the D is unclear. The CDR3 sequence is 12 residues long. Trimming took 4 bases from V and 5 from J, leaving 7 bases between them. Germline CDR1 SGHKS, CDR2 YYEKEE (reference sequence). CDR3 nucleotides: TGTGCCAGCAGCCGCCTGGACAATGAGCAGTTCTTC. It codes for CASSRLDNEQFF.

The J gene is TRBJ1-1, the V gene TRBV11-3; 7 positions match TRBD1. Losses at the gene ends were 5 bases for V and 0 bases for J; bases not matched to a gene: 6. Germline loops: CDR1 SGHNT, CDR2 YENEEA. This CDR3 comprises 15 residues. CDR3 residues: CASSHGDSLNTEAFF. Here the CDR3 DNA reads TGTGCCAGCAGCCATGGGGACAGTTTGAACACTGAAGCTTTCTTT.

The J gene is TRBJ1-3, the V gene TRBV5-4; possible D gene TRBD1, 6 bases. The CDR3 contains 18 residues. Germline assignment: CDR1 SGHNT and CDR2 YYREEE (reference sequence). V shed 0 bases and J shed 1 base, with 17 bases lying between them. CDR3 loop: CASSLGLLGGSSGNTIYF. The CDR3 DNA follows: TGTGCCAGCAGCTTGGGTCTGCTGGGGGGCAGTTCTGGAAACACCATATATTTT.

The V gene is TRBV7-8, the J gene TRBJ2-5; a weak D match, TRBD1 (5 bases). V was cut by 5 bases and J by 6 bases, with 10 bases left in between. The CDR3 covers 12 residues. Germline CDR1 is SGHVS and CDR2 is FQNEAQ. CDR3: CASSPDMQTQYF. The CDR3 nucleotides are TGTGCCAGCAGCCCGGACATGCAGACCCAGTACTTC.

The chain carries TRBV30 and TRBJ2-7; D ambiguous. V was trimmed by 8 bases and J by 6 bases, leaving 17 bases between them. Germline V gene lookup returns CDR1 GTSNPN and CDR2 SVGIG (reference sequence). The CDR3 runs 12 residues. The CDR3 nucleotides read TGTGCCACTACGGAACCTGGAGTCGAGCAGTACTTC. Its translation is CATTEPGVEQYF.

The chain recombines TRBV11-3 with TRBJ2-2; 8 positions match TRBD1. Per the germline V gene, CDR1 is SGHNT and CDR2 is YENEEA. The CDR3 covers 18 residues. J was trimmed by 1 base and V by 0 bases; bases with no gene match: 7. DNA for the CDR3: TGTGCCAGCAGCTTAGATCGGTGGGGACAGGAGAACACCGGGGAGCTGTTTTTT. As protein: CASSLDRWGQENTGELFF.

V gene TRBV6-5 combines with J gene TRBJ1-2; 10 nucleotides agree with TRBD1. Trimming took 2 bases from V and 6 from J; bases not matched to a gene: 6. CDR1 is MNHEY and CDR2 is SVGAGI in the germline V gene. The CDR3 is 15 residues long. CDR3 region: CASSYPPGQGDGYTF. The CDR3 DNA follows: TGTGCCAGCAGTTACCCTCCAGGACAGGGGGATGGCTACACCTTC.

The chain couples TRBV25-1 to TRBJ2-5; D call uncertain. This CDR3 comprises 13 residues. CDR1 is MGHDK, CDR2 SYGVNS, per germline. Trimming removed 5 bases from V and 2 bases from J, with 9 bases in between. CDR3 in amino acids: CASSRPFQETQYF. As DNA, the CDR3 is TGTGCCAGCAGTCGACCCTTTCAAGAGACCCAGTACTTC.

The genes are TRBV27 and TRBJ1-1; D remains unclear. CDR1 is MNHEY, CDR2 SMNVEV, per germline (reference sequence). Trimming left V 3 bases short and J 0 bases short, with 8 bases between. The CDR3 is 14 residues long. CDR3 loop: CASSLEGMNTEAFF. CDR3 nucleotide sequence: TGTGCCAGCAGTTTGGAGGGTATGAACACTGAAGCTTTCTTT.

The chain couples TRBV5-1 to TRBJ2-5; D may be TRBD1 (5 bases). Per germline, CDR1 SGHRS and CDR2 YFSETQ. This CDR3 is 14 amino acids long. Trimming removed 4 bases at V and 5 bases at J, with 15 bases between. The CDR3, as DNA: TGCGCCAGCAGCGGGGCGTCTCGTCTGGAGACCCAGTACTTC. As protein: CASSGASRLETQYF.

The chain joins TRBV20-1 to TRBJ2-2; 7 bases fit TRBD1. Germline lookup yields CDR1 DFQATT and CDR2 SNEGSKA (reference sequence). There are 15 residues in the CDR3. V shed 3 bases and J 0 bases; nucleotides not matched to a gene: 4. Written as DNA, the CDR3 is TGCAGTGCTAGTTGGGGGACAGCGAACACCGGGGAGCTGTTTTTT. Translated, it gives CSASWGTANTGELFF.

The chain recombines TRBV6-4 with TRBJ1-4, with TRBD1 matching over 12 bases. Losses at the gene ends were 6 bases for V and 8 bases for J; bases not matched to a gene: 10. The CDR3 totals 16 residues. CDR1 is MRHNA, CDR2 SNTAGT, per germline. CDR3 bases: TGTGCCAGCAGCCCGCCGGGACAGGGGGCAAGGGAAAAACTGTTTTTT. This encodes CASSPPGQGAREKLFF.